The 15 T cell receptor beta chains presented below share a single source sample, sequenced in a study of identical twins. TCRdb independently ran MiXCR on the 5' RACE reads; one entry per CDR3 protein. Of under 250,000 distinct CDR3 sequences in the sample, roughly a tenth are singletons; the top ten hold around 5.1%. What was sequenced was memory (CD45RO+) T cells sorted from blood. These receptors were collected from a woman in her late teens or twenties in good health.

The table lists this clonotype with a few counts. The rearrangement uses TRBV30 and TRBJ2-7; possibly TRBD2 for D (5 bases). With 4 bases removed from V and 1 base from J, the gap between germline ends came to 14 bases. The CDR3 has 14 amino acids. Per the germline V gene, CDR1 is GTSNPN and CDR2 is SVGIG (reference sequence). CDR3 in amino acids: CAWKEAVRSYEQYF. DNA for the CDR3: TGTGCCTGGAAGGAGGCCGTCCGGTCCTACGAGCAGTACTTC.

In this sample, this clonotype turned up a few times. The DNA of the CDR3 is TGTGCCAGCAGTGGTTACGTCCCCAACGAGCAGTACTTC. Amino acid sequence: CASSGYVPNEQYF. The chain employs TRBV27 and TRBJ2-7; D is ambiguous. CDR3 length: 13 amino acids. Per germline, CDR1 MNHEY and CDR2 SMNVEV (reference sequence). The V end lost 5 bases, the J end lost 5 bases, and 13 bases lay between the germline ends.

This clonotype has at least ten counts. The rearrangement links TRBV11-2 to TRBJ2-3; D remains ambiguous. This CDR3 comprises 13 residues. The V end lost 0 bases, the J end lost 10 bases, and 11 bases lay between the germline ends. Germline V CDR1 and CDR2: SGHAT, FQNNGV. The CDR3 reads CASSLDRQVSQYF. In DNA, the CDR3 is TGTGCCAGCAGCTTAGATCGTCAGGTTTCGCAGTATTTT.

This sequence joins TRBV18 and TRBJ2-5, with a tentative D call TRBD2 (6 bases). The CDR3 consists of 13 residues. V shed 9 bases and J shed 3 bases, with 14 bases lying between them. Germline values: CDR1 KGHSH, CDR2 LQKENI. The CDR3 sequence is CASQIRREETQYF. CDR3 in DNA: TGTGCCAGTCAAATTCGGAGGGAAGAGACCCAGTACTTC.

This clonotype was recorded a few times. The rearrangement links TRBV5-4 to TRBJ2-2; weak D call: TRBD1 (5 bases). CDR1 SGHNT and CDR2 YYREEE come from the germline V gene (reference sequence). The CDR3 spans 15 residues. The V and J ends lost 1 base and 7 bases respectively, with 14 bases between them. The CDR3 DNA follows: TGTGCCAGCAGCTTGCCCGGCTTCCAGGGCGGGGAGCTGTTTTTT. Translated, it gives CASSLPGFQGGELFF.

This clonotype has only a few counts. V gene TRBV5-1 combines with J gene TRBJ1-1; a weak D match, TRBD1 (6 bases). Per the germline V gene, CDR1 is SGHRS and CDR2 is YFSETQ. V was trimmed by 1 base and J by 5 bases, leaving 15 bases between them. The CDR3 covers 15 residues. CDR3 protein: CASSLTTGRWTEAFF. In DNA, the CDR3 is TGCGCCAGCAGCTTGACTACAGGGAGGTGGACTGAAGCTTTCTTT.

The sample holds a few counts of this clonotype. The chain has TRBV5-1 and TRBJ2-7, with 7 bases lining up with TRBD1. The V gene end was trimmed by 6 bases and the J gene end by 2 bases; junction bases not matched to a gene: 11. The CDR3 runs 15 residues. CDR1 SGHRS and CDR2 YFSETQ come from the germline V gene. The CDR3 DNA is TGCGCCAGCACCCCGGGGCTGGGACAGCCCTACGAGCAGTACTTC. It specifies CASTPGLGQPYEQYF.

V is TRBV9 and J is TRBJ2-2, with TRBD2 as a possible D gene (5 bases). The CDR3 has 15 residues. CDR1 is SGDLS, CDR2 YYNGEE, per germline. V lost 4 bases, J lost 4 bases, and 14 bases lay in between. The CDR3 spells CASSPPGMLTGELFF. The CDR3 DNA sequence: TGTGCCAGCAGCCCTCCCGGGATGCTCACCGGGGAGCTGTTTTTT.

V is TRBV12-3 or TRBV12-4 and J is TRBJ2-7, with TRBD1 as a possible D gene (6 bases). This CDR3 has 15 amino acids. V was pared by 5 bases and J by 3 bases, with 17 bases between. CDR3 sequence: CASSPTGRTNYEQYF. In DNA, the CDR3 is TGTGCCAGCAGTCCGACAGGACGGACAAACTACGAGCAGTACTTC.

This clonotype was counted ten times or more. The chain carries TRBV6-4 and TRBJ2-3, with a possible D match to TRBD2 (5 bases). Per germline, CDR1 MRHNA and CDR2 SNTAGT. There are 14 residues in the CDR3. The V and J ends lost 3 bases and 2 bases respectively, with 9 bases between them. CDR3 nucleotide sequence: TGTGCCAGCAGTGAGAGGGCGTCCACAGATACGCAGTATTTT. The encoded protein is CASSERASTDTQYF.

This clonotype occurred many times. The rearrangement links TRBV29-1 to TRBJ2-1; D not resolved. Germline CDR1 is SQVTM and CDR2 is ANQGSEA. This CDR3 has 10 amino acids. V was clipped by 2 bases and J by 6 bases, with 2 bases between them. CDR3 sequence reads: CSVEPNEQFF. The CDR3 nucleotides are TGCAGCGTTGAACCCAATGAGCAGTTCTTC.

This clonotype came up many times. The chain employs TRBV12-3 or TRBV12-4 and TRBJ1-1, with D possibly matching TRBD1 (6 bases). Trimming cost V 4 bases and J 1 base, with 13 bases left between them. This CDR3 spans 15 amino acids. CDR3: CASSSNRVGNTEAFF. The CDR3, as DNA: TGTGCCAGCAGTTCAAACAGGGTCGGGAACACTGAAGCTTTCTTT.

This clonotype occurred a few times. The chain combines TRBV20-1 with TRBJ2-5, with 9 bases lining up with TRBD2. Germline lookup yields CDR1 DFQATT and CDR2 SNEGSKA (reference sequence). The CDR3 runs to 16 residues. The ends lost 5 bases at V and 0 bases at J; junction bases unmatched: 10. The CDR3 DNA is TGCAGTGCTCTTAGCGGGGGCCTTTCGTACCAAGAGACCCAGTACTTC. Translating it yields CSALSGGLSYQETQYF.

The rearrangement joins TRBV12-3 or TRBV12-4 to TRBJ2-1; 15 bases line up with TRBD2. V dropped 3 bases and J dropped 7; count of bases not matched to a gene: 7. The CDR3 runs to 17 residues. The CDR3 protein is CASSLGTSGGPYNEQFF. DNA of the CDR3: TGTGCCAGCAGTTTGGGGACTAGCGGGGGGCCATATAATGAGCAGTTCTTC.

In its sample, this clonotype was seen a few times. J is TRBJ2-1 and V is TRBV7-9; TRBD1 might be the D (6 bases). Germline V CDR1 and CDR2: SEHNR, FQNEAQ (reference sequence). V was shortened by 5 bases and J by 10 bases, with 12 bases between the two germline ends. The CDR3 totals 12 residues. The CDR3 is CASSIRTEEQFF. The CDR3 bases are TGTGCCAGCAGCATAAGGACAGAGGAGCAGTTCTTC.